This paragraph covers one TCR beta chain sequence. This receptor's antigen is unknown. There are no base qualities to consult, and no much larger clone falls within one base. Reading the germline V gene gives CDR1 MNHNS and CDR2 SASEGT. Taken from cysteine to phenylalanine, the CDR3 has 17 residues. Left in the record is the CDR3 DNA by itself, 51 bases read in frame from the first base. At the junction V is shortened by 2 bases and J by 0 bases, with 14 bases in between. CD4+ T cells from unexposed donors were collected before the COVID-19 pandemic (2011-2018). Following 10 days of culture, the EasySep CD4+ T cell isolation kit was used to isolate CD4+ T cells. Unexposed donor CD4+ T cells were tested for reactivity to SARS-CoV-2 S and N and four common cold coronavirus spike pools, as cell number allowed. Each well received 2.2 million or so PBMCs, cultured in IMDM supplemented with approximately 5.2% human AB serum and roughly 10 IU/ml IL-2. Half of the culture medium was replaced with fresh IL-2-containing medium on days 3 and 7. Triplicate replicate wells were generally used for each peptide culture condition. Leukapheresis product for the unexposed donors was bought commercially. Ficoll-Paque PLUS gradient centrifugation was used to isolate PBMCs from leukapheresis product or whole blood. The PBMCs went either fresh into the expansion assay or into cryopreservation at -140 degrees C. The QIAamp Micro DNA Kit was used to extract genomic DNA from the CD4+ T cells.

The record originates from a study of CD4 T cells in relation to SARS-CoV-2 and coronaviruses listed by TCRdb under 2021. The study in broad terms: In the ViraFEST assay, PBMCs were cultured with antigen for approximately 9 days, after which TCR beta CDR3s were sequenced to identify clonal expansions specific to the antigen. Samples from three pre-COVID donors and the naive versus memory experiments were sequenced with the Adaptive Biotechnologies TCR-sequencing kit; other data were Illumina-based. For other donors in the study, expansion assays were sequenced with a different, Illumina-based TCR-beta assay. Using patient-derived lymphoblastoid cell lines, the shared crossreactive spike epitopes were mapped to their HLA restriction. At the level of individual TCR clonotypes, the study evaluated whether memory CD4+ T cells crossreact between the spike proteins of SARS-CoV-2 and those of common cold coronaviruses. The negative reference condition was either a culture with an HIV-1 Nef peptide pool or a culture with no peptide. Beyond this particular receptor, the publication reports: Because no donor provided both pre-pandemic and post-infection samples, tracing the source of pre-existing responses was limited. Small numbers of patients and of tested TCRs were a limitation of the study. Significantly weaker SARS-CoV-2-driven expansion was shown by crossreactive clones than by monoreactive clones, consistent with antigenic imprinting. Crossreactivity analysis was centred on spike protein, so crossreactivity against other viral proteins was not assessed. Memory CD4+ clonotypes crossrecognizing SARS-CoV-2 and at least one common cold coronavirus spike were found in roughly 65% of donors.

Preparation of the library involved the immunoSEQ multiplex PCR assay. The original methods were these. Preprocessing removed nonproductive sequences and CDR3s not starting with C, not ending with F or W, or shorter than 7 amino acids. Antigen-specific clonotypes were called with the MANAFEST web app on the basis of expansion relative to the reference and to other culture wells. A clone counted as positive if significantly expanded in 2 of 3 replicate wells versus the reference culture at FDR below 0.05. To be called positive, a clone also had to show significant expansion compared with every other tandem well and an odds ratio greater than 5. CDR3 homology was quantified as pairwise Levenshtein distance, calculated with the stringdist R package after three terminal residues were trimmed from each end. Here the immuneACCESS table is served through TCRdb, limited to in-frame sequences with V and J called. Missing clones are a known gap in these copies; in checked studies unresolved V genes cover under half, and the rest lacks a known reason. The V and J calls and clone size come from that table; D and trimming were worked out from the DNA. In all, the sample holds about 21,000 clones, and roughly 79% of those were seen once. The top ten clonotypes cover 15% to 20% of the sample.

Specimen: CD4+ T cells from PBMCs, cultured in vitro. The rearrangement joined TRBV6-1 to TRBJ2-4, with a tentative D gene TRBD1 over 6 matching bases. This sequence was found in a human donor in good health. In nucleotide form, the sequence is TGTGCCAGCAGTGAATACAACAGGGATTCAGCCAAAAACATTCAGTACTTC. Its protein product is CASSEYNRDSAKNIQYF.